The TCR beta chain under discussion was sequenced for a study of T-cell reconstitution after alpha-beta-depleted transplantation in children. General study points: By about two months after transplant, alpha-beta T cells reportedly arose from several hundred graft clones that had expanded.

Notes on this clonotype: What it binds is not known.

Unique molecular identifiers were incorporated when the TCRbeta library was constructed. One entry per CDR3 protein, called by TCRdb with MiXCR from the PCR reads. The data show more than 40,000 distinct CDR3 sequences, with roughly half seen just once and more than 30% held by the top ten. Trimming removed 7 bases at V and 2 bases at J, with 10 bases between. The CDR3 covers 13 residues. The chain couples TRBV12-3 or TRBV12-4 to TRBJ2-3; D is perhaps TRBD2 (5 bases). This receptor was identified in a boy younger than two with SCID, due to receive a stem cell transplant. This material consisted of peripheral blood, taken before TCRalphabeta/CD19-depleted stem cell transplant. CDR3 coding DNA: TGTGCCAGCAACCCGGGAAACACAGATACGCAGTATTTT. Protein: CASNPGNTDTQYF.